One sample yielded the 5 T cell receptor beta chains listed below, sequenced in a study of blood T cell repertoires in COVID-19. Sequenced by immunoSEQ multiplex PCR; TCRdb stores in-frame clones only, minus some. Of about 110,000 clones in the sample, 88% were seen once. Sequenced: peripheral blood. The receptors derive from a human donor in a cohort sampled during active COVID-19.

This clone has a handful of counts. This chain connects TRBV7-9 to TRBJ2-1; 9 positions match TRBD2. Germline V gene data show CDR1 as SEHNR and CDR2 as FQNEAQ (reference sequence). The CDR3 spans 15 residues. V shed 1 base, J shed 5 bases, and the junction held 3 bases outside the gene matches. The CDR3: CASSLGLAENNEQFF. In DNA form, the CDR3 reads TGTGCCAGCAGCTTAGGACTAGCGGAAAACAATGAGCAGTTCTTC.

The CDR3 DNA reads TGTGCCAGCAGTGACGCCGGGACAGTGGCCTACGAGCAGTACTTC. Protein: CASSDAGTVAYEQYF. The chain has TRBV2 and TRBJ2-7; TRBD1 matches at 7 bases. Looked up from germline, CDR1 is SNHLY and CDR2 is FYNNEI. The CDR3 is 15 residues long. With 3 bases clipped from V and 2 bases from J, the junction kept 7 bases outside the gene matches.

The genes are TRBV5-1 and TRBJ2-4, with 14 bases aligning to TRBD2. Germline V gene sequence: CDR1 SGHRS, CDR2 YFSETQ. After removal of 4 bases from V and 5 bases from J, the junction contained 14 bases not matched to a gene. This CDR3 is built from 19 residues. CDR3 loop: CASSPNPGLAGAAQNIQYF. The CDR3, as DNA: TGCGCCAGCAGCCCAAACCCGGGACTAGCGGGAGCTGCCCAAAACATTCAGTACTTC.

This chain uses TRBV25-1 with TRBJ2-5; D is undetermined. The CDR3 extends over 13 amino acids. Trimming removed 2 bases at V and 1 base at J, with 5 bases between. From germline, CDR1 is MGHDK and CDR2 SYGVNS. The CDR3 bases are TGTGCCAGCAGTGAACCCCTCCAAGAGACCCAGTACTTC. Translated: CASSEPLQETQYF.

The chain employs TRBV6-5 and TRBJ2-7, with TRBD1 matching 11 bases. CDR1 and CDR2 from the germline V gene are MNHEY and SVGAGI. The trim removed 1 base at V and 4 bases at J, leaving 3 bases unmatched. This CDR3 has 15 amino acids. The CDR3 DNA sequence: TGTGCCAGCAGTTACTTGGGACAGGGGGTGTACGAGCAGTACTTC. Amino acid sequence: CASSYLGQGVYEQYF.